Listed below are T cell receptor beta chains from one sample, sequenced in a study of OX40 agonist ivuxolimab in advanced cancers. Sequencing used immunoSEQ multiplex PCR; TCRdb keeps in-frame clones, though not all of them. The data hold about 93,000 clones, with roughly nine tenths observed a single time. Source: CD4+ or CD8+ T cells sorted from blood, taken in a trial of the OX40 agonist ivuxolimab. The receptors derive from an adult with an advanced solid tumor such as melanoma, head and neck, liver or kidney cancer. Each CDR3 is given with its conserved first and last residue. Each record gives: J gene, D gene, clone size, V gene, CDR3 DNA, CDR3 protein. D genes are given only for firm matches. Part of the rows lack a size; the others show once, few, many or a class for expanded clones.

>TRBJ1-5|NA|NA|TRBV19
TGTGCCAGTAGTGGGGAGGCGGGTTATAGCAATCAGCCCCAGCATTTT
CASSGEAGYSNQPQHF
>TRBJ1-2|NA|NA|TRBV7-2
TGTGCCAGCAGCCCAATACGGGTCACCAGAGGCTACACCTTC
CASSPIRVTRGYTF
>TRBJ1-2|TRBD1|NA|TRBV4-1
TGCGCCAGCAGCCCCTGGGACAGGGCTAACTATGGCTACACCTTC
CASSPWDRANYGYTF
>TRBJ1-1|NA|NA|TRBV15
TGTGCCACCAGCAGAGAACCGACGGGACACACTGAAGCTTTCTTT
CATSREPTGHTEAFF
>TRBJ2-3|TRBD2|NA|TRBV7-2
TGTGCCAGCAGCTTAGATTTCAGCGGGGGCAACACAGATACGCAGTATTTT
CASSLDFSGGNTDTQYF
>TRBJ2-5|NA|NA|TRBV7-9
TGTGCCAGCAGCCGTTGGGCAGGGCAAGAGACCCAGTACTTC
CASSRWAGQETQYF
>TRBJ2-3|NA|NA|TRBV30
TGTGCCTGGAGAAGAAGGCTGCGAGGGGATACGCAGTATTTT
CAWRRRLRGDTQYF
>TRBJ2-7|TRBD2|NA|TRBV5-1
TGCGCCAGCAGCTTCGGGACTAGCGGGAACTACGAGCAGTACTTC
CASSFGTSGNYEQYF
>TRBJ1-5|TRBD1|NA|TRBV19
TGTGCCAGTAGTGTAGACAGGGGGTCTCAGCCCCAGCATTTT
CASSVDRGSQPQHF
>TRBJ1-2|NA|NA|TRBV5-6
TGTGCCAGCACCGACAGGACCTATGGCTACACCTTC
CASTDRTYGYTF
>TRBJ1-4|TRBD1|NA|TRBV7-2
TGTGCCAGCAGCTTAGCTCACAGGGGGGACGTTAATGAAAAACTGTTTTTT
CASSLAHRGDVNEKLFF
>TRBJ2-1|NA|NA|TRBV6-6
TGTGCCAGCAGTTACCCAGGGGCTAATGAGCAGTTCTTC
CASSYPGANEQFF
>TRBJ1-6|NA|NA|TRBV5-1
TGCGCCAGCAGCTTCTACAATAATTCACCCCTCCACTTT
CASSFYNNSPLHF
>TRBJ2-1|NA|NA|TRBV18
TGTGCCAGCTCAACGGGGCAGATTTACAATGAGCAGTTCTTC
CASSTGQIYNEQFF
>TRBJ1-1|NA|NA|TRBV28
TGTGCCAGCAGTCCGGCTCGGGGGAACACTGAAGCTTTCTTT
CASSPARGNTEAFF
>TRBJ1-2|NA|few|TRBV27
TGTGCCAGCAGTTTACACAGGGTCTACCCCTTC
CASSLHRVYPF
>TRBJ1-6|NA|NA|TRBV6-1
TGTGCCAGCGCAGAGGAATCACCCCTCCACTTT
CASAEESPLHF
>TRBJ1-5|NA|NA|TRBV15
TGTGCCACCAGCAGAGGGGAACTCCTTAGCAATCAGCCCCAGCATTTT
CATSRGELLSNQPQHF
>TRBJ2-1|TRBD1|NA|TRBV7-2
TGTGCCAGCAGCTTAACAGGGGCCAATGAGCAGTTCTTC
CASSLTGANEQFF
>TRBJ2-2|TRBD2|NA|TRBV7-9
TGTGCCAGCGTTGGGGCGGGAGTCCTCACCGGGGAGCTGTTTTTT
CASVGAGVLTGELFF
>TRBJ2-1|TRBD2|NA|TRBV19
TGTGCCAGTCGACTAGCGCGGAGCTCCTACAATGAGCAGTTCTTC
CASRLARSSYNEQFF
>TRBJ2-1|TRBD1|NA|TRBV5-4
TGTGCCAGCAGCTCTCCTGACAGGGATGATGAGCAGTTCTTC
CASSSPDRDDEQFF
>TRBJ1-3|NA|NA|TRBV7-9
TGTGCCAGCAGCTCTGCGGGAAACACCATATATTTT
CASSSAGNTIYF
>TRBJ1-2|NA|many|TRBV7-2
TGTGCCAGCAGCTTAGACGTTGGCTACACCTTC
CASSLDVGYTF
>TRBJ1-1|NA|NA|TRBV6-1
TGTGCCAGCAGTGAACCAGGATTGAACACTGAAGCTTTCTTT
CASSEPGLNTEAFF
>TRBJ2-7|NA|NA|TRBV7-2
TGTGCCAGCAGCTTAGAGGAGGGGTACTACGAGCAGTACTTC
CASSLEEGYYEQYF
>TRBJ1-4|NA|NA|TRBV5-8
TGTGCCAGCTGCGAGGGCGGGGCAGGAAAACTGTTTTTT
CASCEGGAGKLFF
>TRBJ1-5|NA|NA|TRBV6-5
TGTGCCAGCACCGACAGGCAATGGGGCAATCAGCCCCAGCATTTT
CASTDRQWGNQPQHF
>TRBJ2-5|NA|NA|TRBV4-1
TGCGCCAGCAGCCAAGATAACGAGGAGACCCAGTACTTC
CASSQDNEETQYF
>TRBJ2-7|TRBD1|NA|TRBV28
TGTGCCAGCAGCCTCCTAAACCCGACAGGGGGCAAAGTCGAGCAGTACTTC
CASSLLNPTGGKVEQYF
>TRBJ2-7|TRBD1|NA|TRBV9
TGTGCCAGCAGCGTAGCCCCGACAGGGGACCACGAGCAGTACTTC
CASSVAPTGDHEQYF
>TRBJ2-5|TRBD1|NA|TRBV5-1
TGCGCCAGCAGCTCTACGACAGGGGACCAAGAGACCCAGTACTTC
CASSSTTGDQETQYF
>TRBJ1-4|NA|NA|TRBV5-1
TGCGCCAGCAGCTTCAGTGCAAATGAAAAACTGTTTTTT
CASSFSANEKLFF
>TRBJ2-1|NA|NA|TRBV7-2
TGTGCCAGCAGCTTAGGGGGGAAGCGAAATGAGCAGTTCTTC
CASSLGGKRNEQFF
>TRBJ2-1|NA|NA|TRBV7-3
TGTGCCAGCAGCCCCAGCCGGGCGACAGGTGAGCAGTTCTTC
CASSPSRATGEQFF
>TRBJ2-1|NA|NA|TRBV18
TGTGCCAGCTTCCTATGGGGGGACAATGAGCAGTTCTTC
CASFLWGDNEQFF
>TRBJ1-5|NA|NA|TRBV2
TGTGCCAGCCTGGACAGAGACGGGGGGTCCCAGCATTTT
CASLDRDGGSQHF
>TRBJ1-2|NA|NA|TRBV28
TGTGCCAGCAGTCTCGTGGATCAACGAGGCTACACCTTC
CASSLVDQRGYTF
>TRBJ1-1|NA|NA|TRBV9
TGTGCCAGCAGCGTAGGTCAGTCGAACACTGAAGCTTTCTTT
CASSVGQSNTEAFF
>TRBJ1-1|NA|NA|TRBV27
TGTGCCAGCAGTAGGGTAAAAATGAACACTGAAGCTTTCTTT
CASSRVKMNTEAFF
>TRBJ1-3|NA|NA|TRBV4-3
TGCGCCAGCAGCCTTCTCGGGTCTGGAAACACCATATATTTT
CASSLLGSGNTIYF
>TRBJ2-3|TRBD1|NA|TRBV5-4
TGTGCCAGCAGCCGGATTGGGACAGGGGAATCACGTAAAGATACGCAGTATTTT
CASSRIGTGESRKDTQYF
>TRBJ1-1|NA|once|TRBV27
TGTGCCATCCGAGGGAGTGGAGACACTGAAGCTTTCTTT
CAIRGSGDTEAFF
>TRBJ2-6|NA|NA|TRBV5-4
TGTGCCAGCAGCCACAAGGAATCTGGGGCCAACGTCCTGACTTTC
CASSHKESGANVLTF
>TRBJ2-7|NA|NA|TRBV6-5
TGTGCCAGCAGTCGGGGAATTCCTCCCTACGAGCAGTACTTC
CASSRGIPPYEQYF
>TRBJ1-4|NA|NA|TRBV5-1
TGCGCCAGCAGCTTGTCCCCCTTGGGGGACGGCGGTGAAAAACTGTTTTTT
CASSLSPLGDGGEKLFF
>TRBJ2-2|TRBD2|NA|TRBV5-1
TGCGCCAGCCGGTCGGGGGGTTCCACCGGGGAGCTGTTTTTT
CASRSGGSTGELFF
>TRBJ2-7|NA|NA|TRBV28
TGTGCCAGCAGTTTCCCCAGCTCCTACGAGCAGTACTTC
CASSFPSSYEQYF
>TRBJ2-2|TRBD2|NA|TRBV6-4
TGTGCCAGCAGTATGACTAGCGGTTCCGGGGAGCTGTTTTTT
CASSMTSGSGELFF
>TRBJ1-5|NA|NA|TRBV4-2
TGTGCCAGCAGCCAAGACGCGGATGGCAATCAGCCCCAGCATTTT
CASSQDADGNQPQHF
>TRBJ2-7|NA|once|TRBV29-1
TGCAGCGTCCAGGCCTCGCCGAGTGAGCAGTACTTC
CSVQASPSEQYF